This TCR beta chain was sequenced in a study of blood T cells in healthy people across ages. Study at large: For every two T cells, template switching captured about one barcoded beta molecule. Whole-study results and caveats: Higher naive T cell percentage went strongly together with higher TCR beta diversity.

Note on this clonotype: Its target is unknown.

Germline V gene lookup returns CDR1 SGHTA and CDR2 FQGNSA. J lost 0 bases, V lost 5 bases, and 19 bases had no gene match. This CDR3 contains 20 residues. Through a sample-barcoded 5' primer and a J-beta primer mix, a second PCR was run for roughly 6 to 12 cycles. TCRdb independently ran MiXCR on the 5' RACE reads; one entry per CDR3 protein. Altogether under 750,000 distinct CDR3 sequences are present, around 48% being singletons, with the ten largest covering under 30%. Sequenced: blood. This rearrangement joins TRBV7-2 to TRBJ2-1; 7 positions match TRBD2. This TCR was sampled from an older man in good health. Here the CDR3 reads CASSLLAPESSGSSYNEQFF. The CDR3 DNA follows: TGTGCCAGCAGCCTCCTAGCCCCAGAATCTAGCGGAAGCTCCTACAATGAGCAGTTCTTC.